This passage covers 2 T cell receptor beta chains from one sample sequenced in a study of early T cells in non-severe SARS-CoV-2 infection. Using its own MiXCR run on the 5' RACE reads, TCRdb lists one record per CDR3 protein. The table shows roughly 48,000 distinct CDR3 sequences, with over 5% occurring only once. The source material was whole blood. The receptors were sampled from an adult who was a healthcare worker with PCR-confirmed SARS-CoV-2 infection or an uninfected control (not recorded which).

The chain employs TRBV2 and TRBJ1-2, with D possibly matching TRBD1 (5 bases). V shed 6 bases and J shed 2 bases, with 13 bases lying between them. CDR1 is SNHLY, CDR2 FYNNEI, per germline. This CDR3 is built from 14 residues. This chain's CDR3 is CASRLGEGNYGYTF. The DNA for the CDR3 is TGTGCCAGCAGATTGGGTGAGGGGAACTATGGCTACACCTTC.

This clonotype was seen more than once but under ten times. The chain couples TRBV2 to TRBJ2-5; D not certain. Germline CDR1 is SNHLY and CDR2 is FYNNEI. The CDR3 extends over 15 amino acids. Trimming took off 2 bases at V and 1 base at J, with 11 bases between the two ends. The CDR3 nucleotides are TGTGCCAGCAGTGAACTAGGAGCCAGCCAAGAGACCCAGTACTTC. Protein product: CASSELGASQETQYF.